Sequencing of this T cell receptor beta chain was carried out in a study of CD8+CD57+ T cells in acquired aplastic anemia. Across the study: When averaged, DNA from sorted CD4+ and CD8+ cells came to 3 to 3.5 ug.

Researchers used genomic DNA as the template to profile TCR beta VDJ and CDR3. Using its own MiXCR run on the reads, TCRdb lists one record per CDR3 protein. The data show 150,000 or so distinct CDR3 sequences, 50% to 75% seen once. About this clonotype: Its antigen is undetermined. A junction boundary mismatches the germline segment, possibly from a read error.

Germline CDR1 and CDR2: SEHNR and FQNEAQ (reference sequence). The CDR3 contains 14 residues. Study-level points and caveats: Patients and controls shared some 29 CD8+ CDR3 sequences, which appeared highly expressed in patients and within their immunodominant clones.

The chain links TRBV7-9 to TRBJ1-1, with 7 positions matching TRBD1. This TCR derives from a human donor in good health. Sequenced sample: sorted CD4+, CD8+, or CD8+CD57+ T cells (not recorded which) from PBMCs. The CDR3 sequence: CASGLTGRFTEAFF. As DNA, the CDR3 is TGTGCCAGCGGCTTGACAGGGAGATTCACTGAAGCTTTCTTT.